A selection of T cell receptor beta chains follows, all from one sample in a study of cytomegalovirus exposure and HLA in healthy donors. Repertoires were generated with immunoSEQ multiplex PCR, while TCRdb's copy carries only in-frame clones and drops some. The table has 150,000 to 250,000 clones, roughly 79% seen once. Sequences were obtained from PBMCs. The receptors were gathered from a man aged 25 to 45 in good health and CMV-seronegative. Each CDR3 is given with its conserved first and last residue. D genes are given only for firm matches. Only part of the rows carry a size: once, few, many, or a class if the clone is expanded.

d_gene	abundance	j_gene	v_gene	CDR3aa	CDR3nt
TRBD1	.	TRBJ2-6	TRBV6-5	CASGTGFAGANVLTF	TGTGCCAGCGGGACAGGGTTTGCCGGGGCCAACGTCCTGACTTTC
.	.	TRBJ1-2	TRBV27	CASSQTTGGYTF	TGTGCCAGCAGCCAAACGACGGGGGGCTACACCTTC
TRBD1	few	TRBJ1-2	TRBV5-4	CASSLDNPGTDRGLHYGYTF	TGTGCCAGCAGCTTGGATAACCCCGGGACCGACAGGGGGCTCCACTATGGCTACACCTTC
TRBD2	.	TRBJ2-7	TRBV5-1	CASSLAGGEYEQYF	TGCGCCAGCAGCTTGGCCGGGGGGGAATACGAGCAGTACTTC
.	few	TRBJ2-2	TRBV25-1	CASSPPGSGGTGELFF	TGTGCCAGCAGTCCCCCCGGGAGCGGCGGCACCGGGGAGCTGTTTTTT
TRBD2	few	TRBJ2-1	TRBV6-5	CASSYGGRSYNEQFF	TGTGCCAGCAGTTATGGCGGGAGATCCTACAATGAGCAGTTCTTC
.	.	TRBJ2-2	TRBV5-1	CASSRENTGELFF	TGCGCCAGCAGCAGAGAAAACACCGGGGAGCTGTTTTTT
TRBD1	.	TRBJ1-5	TRBV23-1	CASSQRQGQPQHF	TGCGCCAGCAGTCAAAGACAGGGCCAGCCCCAGCATTTT
TRBD1	.	TRBJ2-5	TRBV19	CASRRPGQGRKETQYF	TGTGCCAGTAGAAGACCGGGACAGGGGCGTAAAGAGACCCAGTACTTC
TRBD2	.	TRBJ2-2	TRBV4-1	CASSLSGGGGRAGELFF	TGCGCCAGCAGCCTCTCCGGTGGTGGCGGGAGGGCTGGGGAGCTGTTTTTT
.	once	TRBJ2-3	TRBV11-2	CASSLAGDTDTQYF	TGTGCCAGCAGCTTAGCGGGGGACACAGATACGCAGTATTTT
.	.	TRBJ2-5	TRBV7-2	CASSLDWRGQETQYF	TGTGCCAGCAGCTTAGATTGGCGGGGCCAAGAGACCCAGTACTTC